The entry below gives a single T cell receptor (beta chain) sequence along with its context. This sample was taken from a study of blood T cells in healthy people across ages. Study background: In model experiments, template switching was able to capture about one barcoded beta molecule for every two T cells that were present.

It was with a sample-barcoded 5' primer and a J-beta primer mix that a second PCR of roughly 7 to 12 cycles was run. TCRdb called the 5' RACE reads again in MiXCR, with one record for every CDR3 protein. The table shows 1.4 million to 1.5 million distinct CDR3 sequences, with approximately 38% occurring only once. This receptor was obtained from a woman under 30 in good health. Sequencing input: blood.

The CDR3 nucleotides are TGTGCCAGCAGTTACTCCTCCGGGACAGCAAATTCACCCCTCCACTTT. Residues: CASSYSSGTANSPLHF. The J gene is TRBJ1-6, the V gene TRBV6-5; TRBD1 agrees at 7 bases. Germline V gene data show CDR1 as MNHEY and CDR2 as SVGAGI. The CDR3 has 16 residues. V trimming: 0 bases; J trimming: 7 bases; junction bases outside the gene matches: 6.